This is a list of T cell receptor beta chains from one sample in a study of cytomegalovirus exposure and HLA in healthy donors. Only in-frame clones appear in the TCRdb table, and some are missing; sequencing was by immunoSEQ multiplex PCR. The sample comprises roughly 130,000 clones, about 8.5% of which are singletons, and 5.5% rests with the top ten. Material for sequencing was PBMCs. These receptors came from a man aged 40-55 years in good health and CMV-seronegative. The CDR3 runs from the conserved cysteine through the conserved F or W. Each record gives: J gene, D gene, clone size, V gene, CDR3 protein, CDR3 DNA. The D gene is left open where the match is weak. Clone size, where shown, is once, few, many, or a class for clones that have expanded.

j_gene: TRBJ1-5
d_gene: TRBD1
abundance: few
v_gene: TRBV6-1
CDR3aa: CASIDRGSNQPQHF
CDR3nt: TGTGCCAGCATCGACAGGGGATCAAATCAGCCCCAGCATTTT

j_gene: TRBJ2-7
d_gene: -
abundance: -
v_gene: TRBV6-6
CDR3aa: CASSPLGPSYEQYF
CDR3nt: TGTGCCAGCAGTCCGCTTGGGCCCTCCTACGAGCAGTACTTC

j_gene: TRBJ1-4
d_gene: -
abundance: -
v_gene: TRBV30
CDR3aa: CAWSPGGNFNEKLFF
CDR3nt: TGTGCCTGGAGCCCGGGGGGGAACTTTAATGAAAAACTGTTTTTT

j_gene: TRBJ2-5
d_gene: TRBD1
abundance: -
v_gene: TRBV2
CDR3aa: CASSDQGQPRETQYF
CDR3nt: TGTGCCAGCAGTGATCAGGGACAGCCACGGGAGACCCAGTACTTC

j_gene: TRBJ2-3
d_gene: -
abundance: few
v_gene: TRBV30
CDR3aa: CAWSVLRADTQYF
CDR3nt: TGTGCCTGGAGTGTACTCAGGGCAGATACGCAGTATTTT

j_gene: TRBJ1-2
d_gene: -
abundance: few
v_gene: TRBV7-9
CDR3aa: CASSRYGYTF
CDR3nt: TGTGCCAGCAGCCGCTATGGCTACACCTTC

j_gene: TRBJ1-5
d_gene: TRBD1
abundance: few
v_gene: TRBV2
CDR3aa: CASSPEQGRGNQPQHF
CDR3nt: TGTGCCAGCAGTCCCGAACAGGGGAGAGGCAATCAGCCCCAGCATTTT

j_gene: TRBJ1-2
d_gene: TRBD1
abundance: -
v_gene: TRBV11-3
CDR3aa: CASSLRGQGVIYGYTF
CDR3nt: TGTGCCAGCAGCTTAAGGGGTCAGGGGGTGATCTATGGCTACACCTTC

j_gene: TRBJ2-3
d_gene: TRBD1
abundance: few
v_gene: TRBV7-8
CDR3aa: CASSPTGGTDTQYF
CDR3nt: TGTGCCAGCAGCCCGACAGGGGGCACAGATACGCAGTATTTT

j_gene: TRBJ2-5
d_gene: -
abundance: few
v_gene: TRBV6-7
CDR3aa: CATAPWPKGQLDQYF
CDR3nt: TGTGCCACCGCCCCCTGGCCAAAAGGACAACTGGACCAGTACTTC

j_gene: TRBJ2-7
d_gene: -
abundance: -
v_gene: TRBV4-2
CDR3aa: CASSQETAAVETSPYEQYF
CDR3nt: TGTGCCAGCAGCCAAGAAACGGCTGCAGTGGAGACGTCCCCTTACGAGCAGTACTTC

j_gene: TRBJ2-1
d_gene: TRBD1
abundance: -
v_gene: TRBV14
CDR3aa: CASSQGQGWNNEQFF
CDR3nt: TGTGCCAGCAGCCAAGGACAGGGATGGAACAATGAGCAGTTCTTC

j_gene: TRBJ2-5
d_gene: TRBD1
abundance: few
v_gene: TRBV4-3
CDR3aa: CASSQDTGGWETQYF
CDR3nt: TGCGCCAGCAGCCAGGACACAGGGGGCTGGGAGACCCAGTACTTC

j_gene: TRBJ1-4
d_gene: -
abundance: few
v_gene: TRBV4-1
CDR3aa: CASSRTAGGTNEKLFF
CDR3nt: TGCGCCAGCAGCCGAACCGCGGGGGGAACTAATGAAAAACTGTTTTTT

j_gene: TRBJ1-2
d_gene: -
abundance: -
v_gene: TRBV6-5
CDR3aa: CASSYSLTDSNYGYTF
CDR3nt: TGTGCCAGCAGTTACTCATTGACGGACAGTAACTATGGCTACACCTTC

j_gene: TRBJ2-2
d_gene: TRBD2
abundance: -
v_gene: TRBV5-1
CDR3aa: CASSFPGGQNGELFF
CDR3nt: TGCGCCAGCAGCTTCCCGGGGGGGCAAAACGGGGAGCTGTTTTTT

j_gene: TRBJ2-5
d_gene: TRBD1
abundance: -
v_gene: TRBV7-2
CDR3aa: CASSRGQQETQYF
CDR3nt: TGTGCCAGCAGCCGGGGACAGCAAGAGACCCAGTACTTC

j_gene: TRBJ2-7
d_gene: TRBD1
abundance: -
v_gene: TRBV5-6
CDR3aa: CASSFGTRTGLEQYF
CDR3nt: TGTGCCAGCAGCTTTGGTACTAGGACAGGTCTCGAGCAGTACTTC

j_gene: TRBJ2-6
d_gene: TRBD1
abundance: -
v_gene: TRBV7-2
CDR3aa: CASSFSLGQGNRGANVLTF
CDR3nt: TGTGCCAGCAGCTTCTCTCTGGGACAGGGGAATCGTGGGGCCAACGTCCTGACTTTC

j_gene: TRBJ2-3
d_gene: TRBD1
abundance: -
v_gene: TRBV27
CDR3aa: CASSLYGQGAEDTQYF
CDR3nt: TGTGCCAGCAGTTTATATGGACAGGGGGCAGAAGATACGCAGTATTTT

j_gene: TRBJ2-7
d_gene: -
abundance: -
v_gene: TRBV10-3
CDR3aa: CAISDPAGVEQYF
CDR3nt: TGTGCCATCAGTGACCCAGCCGGGGTGGAGCAGTACTTC

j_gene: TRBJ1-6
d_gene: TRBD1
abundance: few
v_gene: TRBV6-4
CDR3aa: CASSQTGNSPLHF
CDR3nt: TGTGCCAGCAGCCAGACAGGGAATTCACCCCTCCACTTT

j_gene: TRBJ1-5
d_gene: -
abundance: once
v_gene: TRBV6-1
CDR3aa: CASSEATVYSNQPQHF
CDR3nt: TGTGCCAGCAGTGAAGCTACAGTTTATAGCAATCAGCCCCAGCATTTT

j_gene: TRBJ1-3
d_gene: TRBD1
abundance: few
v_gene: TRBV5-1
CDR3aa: CASSSGQGPSSGNTIYF
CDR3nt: TGCGCCAGCAGCTCCGGACAGGGCCCTAGCTCTGGAAACACCATATATTTT

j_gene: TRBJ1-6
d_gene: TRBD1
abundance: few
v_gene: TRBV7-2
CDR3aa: CASSLAGTGINSPLHF
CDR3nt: TGTGCCAGCAGCTTGGCCGGGACAGGGATCAATTCACCCCTCCACTTT

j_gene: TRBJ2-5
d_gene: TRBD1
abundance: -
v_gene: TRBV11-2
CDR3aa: CASSTGAKETQYF
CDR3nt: TGTGCCAGTTCGACAGGGGCTAAAGAGACCCAGTACTTC

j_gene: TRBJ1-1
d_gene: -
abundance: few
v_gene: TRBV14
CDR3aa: CASSPWGRDTEAFF
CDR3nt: TGTGCCAGCAGCCCGTGGGGGCGGGACACTGAAGCTTTCTTT

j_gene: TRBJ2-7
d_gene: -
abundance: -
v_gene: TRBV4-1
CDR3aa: CASSQETGGVYTYEQYF
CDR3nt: TGCGCCAGCAGCCAAGAGACGGGGGGCGTTTATACCTACGAGCAGTACTTC

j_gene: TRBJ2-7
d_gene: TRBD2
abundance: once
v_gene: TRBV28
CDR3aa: CASSPGLAGGEQYF
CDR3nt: TGTGCCAGCAGTCCGGGACTAGCGGGGGGCGAGCAGTACTTC

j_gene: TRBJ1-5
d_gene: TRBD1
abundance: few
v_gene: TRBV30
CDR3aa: CAWREGASNQPQHF
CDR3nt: TGTGCCTGGAGGGAGGGGGCTAGCAATCAGCCCCAGCATTTT

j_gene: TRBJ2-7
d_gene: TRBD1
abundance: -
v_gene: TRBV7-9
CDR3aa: CASSLAQTGVRIEQYF
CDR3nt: TGTGCCAGCAGCTTAGCCCAAACAGGGGTAAGGATCGAGCAGTACTTC

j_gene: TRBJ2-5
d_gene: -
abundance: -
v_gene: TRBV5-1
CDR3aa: CASSWSRVRETQYF
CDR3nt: TGCGCCAGCAGCTGGTCCAGGGTGCGAGAGACCCAGTACTTC

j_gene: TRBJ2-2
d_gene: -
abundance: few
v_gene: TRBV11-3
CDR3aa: CASSLDFGVGELFF
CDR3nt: TGTGCCAGCAGCTTAGATTTCGGGGTCGGGGAGCTGTTTTTT

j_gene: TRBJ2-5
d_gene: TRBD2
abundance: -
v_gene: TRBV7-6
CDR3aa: CASSLMTSGATRQETQYF
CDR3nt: TGTGCCAGCAGCTTAATGACTAGCGGGGCTACTCGGCAAGAGACCCAGTACTTC

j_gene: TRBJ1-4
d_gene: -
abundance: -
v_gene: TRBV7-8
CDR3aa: CASSLQGYRGEKLFF
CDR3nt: TGTGCCAGCAGCTTACAAGGGTACCGGGGTGAAAAACTGTTTTTT

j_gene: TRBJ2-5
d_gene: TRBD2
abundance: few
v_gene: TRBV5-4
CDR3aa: CASSPGGPSETQYF
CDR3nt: TGTGCCAGCAGCCCGGGGGGGCCTTCAGAGACCCAGTACTTC

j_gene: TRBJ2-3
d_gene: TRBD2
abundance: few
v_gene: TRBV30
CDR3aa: CAWSYSGGGSDTQYF
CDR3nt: TGTGCCTGGAGTTATAGCGGGGGAGGCTCAGATACGCAGTATTTT

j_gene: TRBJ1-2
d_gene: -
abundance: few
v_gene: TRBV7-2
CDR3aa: CASSSGAGNYGYTF
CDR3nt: TGTGCCAGCAGCTCAGGCGCCGGTAACTATGGCTACACCTTC

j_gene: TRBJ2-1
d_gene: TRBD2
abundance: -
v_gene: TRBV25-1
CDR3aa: CASSGGTSGEQFF
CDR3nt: TGTGCCAGCAGTGGAGGGACTAGCGGTGAGCAGTTCTTC

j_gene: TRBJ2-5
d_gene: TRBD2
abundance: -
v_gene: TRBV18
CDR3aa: CASSPSGSGVYQETQYF
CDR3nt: TGTGCCAGCTCACCATCGGGAAGCGGGGTGTACCAAGAGACCCAGTACTTC

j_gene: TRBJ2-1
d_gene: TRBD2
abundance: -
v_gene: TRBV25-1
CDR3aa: CASSDRTSGGRDEQFF
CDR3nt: TGTGCCAGCAGTGACCGGACTAGCGGGGGTAGGGATGAGCAGTTCTTC

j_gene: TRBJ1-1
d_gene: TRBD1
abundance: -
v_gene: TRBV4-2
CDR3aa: CASSPPGTGDLGTEAFF
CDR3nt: TGTGCCAGCAGCCCGCCCGGGACAGGGGATTTGGGCACTGAAGCTTTCTTT

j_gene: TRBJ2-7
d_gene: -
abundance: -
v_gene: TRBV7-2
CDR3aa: CASSPLTRTTSYEQYF
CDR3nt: TGTGCCAGCAGCCCCCTTACCAGGACTACCTCCTACGAGCAGTACTTC

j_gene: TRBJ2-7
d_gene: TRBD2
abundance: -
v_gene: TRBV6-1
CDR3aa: CASSEGGTSGGRPYEQYF
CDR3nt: TGTGCCAGCAGTGAAGGAGGGACTAGCGGGGGCCGCCCCTACGAGCAGTACTTC

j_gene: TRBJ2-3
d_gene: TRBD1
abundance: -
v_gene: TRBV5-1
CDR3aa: CASSWAGGADTQYF
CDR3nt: TGCGCCAGCAGTTGGGCAGGGGGTGCCGATACGCAGTATTTT

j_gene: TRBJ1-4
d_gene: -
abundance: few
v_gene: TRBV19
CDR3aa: CASNDRKRNEKLFF
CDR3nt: TGTGCCAGCAATGACAGGAAAAGAAATGAAAAACTGTTTTTT

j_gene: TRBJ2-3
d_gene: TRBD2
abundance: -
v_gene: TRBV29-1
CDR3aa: CSVLGLAGVSTDTQYF
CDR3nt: TGCAGCGTGCTGGGACTAGCGGGGGTTAGCACAGATACGCAGTATTTT

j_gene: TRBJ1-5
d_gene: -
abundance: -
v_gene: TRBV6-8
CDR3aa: CASRLVETLSNQPQHF
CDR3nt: TGTGCCAGCAGACTAGTCGAGACATTGAGCAATCAGCCCCAGCATTTT

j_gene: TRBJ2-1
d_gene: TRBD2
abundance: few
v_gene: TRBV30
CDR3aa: CAWSDGLVTNEQFF
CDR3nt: TGTGCCTGGAGTGATGGACTAGTTACTAATGAGCAGTTCTTC

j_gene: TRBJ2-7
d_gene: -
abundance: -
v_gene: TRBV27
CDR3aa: CASGRIYEQYF
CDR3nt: TGTGCCAGCGGCAGAATCTACGAGCAGTACTTC

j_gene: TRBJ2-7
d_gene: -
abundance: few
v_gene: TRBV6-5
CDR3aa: CASSYSDTYEQYF
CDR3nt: TGTGCCAGCAGTTACTCCGATACCTACGAGCAGTACTTC

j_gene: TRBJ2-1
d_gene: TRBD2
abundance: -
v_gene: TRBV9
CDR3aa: CASRAAGDNEQFF
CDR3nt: TGTGCCAGCAGAGCAGCGGGGGACAATGAGCAGTTCTTC

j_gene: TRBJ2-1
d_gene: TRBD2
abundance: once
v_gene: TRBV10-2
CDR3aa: CASSERWTSGGTLRANEQFF
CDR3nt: TGCGCCAGCAGTGAGAGATGGACTAGCGGGGGCACCTTAAGGGCCAATGAGCAGTTCTTC

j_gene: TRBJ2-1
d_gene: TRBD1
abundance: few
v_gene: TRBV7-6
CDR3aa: CASRSHRGNNEQFF
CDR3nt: TGTGCCAGCAGATCTCACAGGGGAAACAATGAGCAGTTCTTC

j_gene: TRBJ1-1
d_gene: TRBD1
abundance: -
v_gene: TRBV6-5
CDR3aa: CASGDRGFAEAFF
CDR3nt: TGTGCCAGCGGCGACAGGGGCTTCGCTGAAGCTTTCTTT